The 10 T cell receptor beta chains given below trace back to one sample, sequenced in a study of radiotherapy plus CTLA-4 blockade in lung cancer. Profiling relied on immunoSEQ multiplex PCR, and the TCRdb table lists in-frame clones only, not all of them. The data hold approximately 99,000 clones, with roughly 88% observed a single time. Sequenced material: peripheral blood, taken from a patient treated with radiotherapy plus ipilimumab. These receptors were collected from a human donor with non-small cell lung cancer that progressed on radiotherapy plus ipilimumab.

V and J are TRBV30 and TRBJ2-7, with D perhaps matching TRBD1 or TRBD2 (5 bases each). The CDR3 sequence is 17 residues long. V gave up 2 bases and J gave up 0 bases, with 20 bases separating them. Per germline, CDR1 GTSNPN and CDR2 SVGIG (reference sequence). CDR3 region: CAWSPVLGETFSYEQYF. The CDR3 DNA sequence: TGTGCCTGGAGTCCCGTTTTGGGGGAGACCTTCTCCTACGAGCAGTACTTC.

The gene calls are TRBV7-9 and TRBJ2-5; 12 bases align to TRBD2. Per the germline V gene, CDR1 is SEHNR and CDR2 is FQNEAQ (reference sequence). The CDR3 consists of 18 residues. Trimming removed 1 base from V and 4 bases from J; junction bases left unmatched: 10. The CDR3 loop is CASSLGTSGEALSETQYF. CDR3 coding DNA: TGTGCCAGCAGCTTAGGGACTAGCGGGGAAGCCCTATCAGAGACCCAGTACTTC.

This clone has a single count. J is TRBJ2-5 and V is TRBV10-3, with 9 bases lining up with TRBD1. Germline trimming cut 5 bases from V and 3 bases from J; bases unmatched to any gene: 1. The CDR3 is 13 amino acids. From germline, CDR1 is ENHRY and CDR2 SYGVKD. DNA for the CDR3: TGTGCCATCAGTAGGGACAGGGAAGAGACCCAGTACTTC. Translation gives CAISRDREETQYF.

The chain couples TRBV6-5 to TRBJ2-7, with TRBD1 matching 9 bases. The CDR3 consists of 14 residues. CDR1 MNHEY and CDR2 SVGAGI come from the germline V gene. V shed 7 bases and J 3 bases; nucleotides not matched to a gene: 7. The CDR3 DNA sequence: TGTGCCAGCAAACCGGGGACAGGGAGCTACGAGCAGTACTTC. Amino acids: CASKPGTGSYEQYF.

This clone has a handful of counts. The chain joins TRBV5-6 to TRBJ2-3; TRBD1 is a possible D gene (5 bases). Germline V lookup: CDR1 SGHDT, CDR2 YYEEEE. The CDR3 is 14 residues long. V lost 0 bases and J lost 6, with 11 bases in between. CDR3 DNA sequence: TGTGCCAGCAGCTTGGCGCAGGGAAGGGATACGCAGTATTTT. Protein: CASSLAQGRDTQYF.

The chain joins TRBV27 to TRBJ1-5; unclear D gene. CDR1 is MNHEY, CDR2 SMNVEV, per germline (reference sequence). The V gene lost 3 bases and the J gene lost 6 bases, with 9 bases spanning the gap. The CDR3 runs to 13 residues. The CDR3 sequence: CASSFLGSQPQHF. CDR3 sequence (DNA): TGTGCCAGCAGTTTTTTGGGGTCTCAGCCCCAGCATTTT.

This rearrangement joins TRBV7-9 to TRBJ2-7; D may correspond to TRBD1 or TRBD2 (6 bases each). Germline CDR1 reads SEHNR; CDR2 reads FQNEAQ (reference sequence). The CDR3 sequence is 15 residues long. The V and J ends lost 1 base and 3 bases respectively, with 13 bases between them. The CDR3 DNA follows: TGTGCCAGCAGCTTAGAAGGGGGGAACCACTACGAGCAGTACTTC. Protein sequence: CASSLEGGNHYEQYF.

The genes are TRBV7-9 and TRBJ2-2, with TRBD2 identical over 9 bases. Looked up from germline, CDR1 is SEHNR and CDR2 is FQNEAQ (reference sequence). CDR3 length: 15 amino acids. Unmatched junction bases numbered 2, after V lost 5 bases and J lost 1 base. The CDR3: CASSKLAGNTGELFF. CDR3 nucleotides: TGTGCCAGCAGCAAACTAGCGGGGAACACCGGGGAGCTGTTTTTT.

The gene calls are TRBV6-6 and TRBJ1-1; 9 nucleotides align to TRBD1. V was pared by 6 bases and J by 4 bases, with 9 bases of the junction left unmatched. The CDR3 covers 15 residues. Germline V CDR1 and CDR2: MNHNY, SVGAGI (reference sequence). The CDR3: CASRAMTGGLTEAFF. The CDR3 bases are TGTGCCAGCAGGGCCATGACAGGGGGGCTCACTGAAGCTTTCTTT.

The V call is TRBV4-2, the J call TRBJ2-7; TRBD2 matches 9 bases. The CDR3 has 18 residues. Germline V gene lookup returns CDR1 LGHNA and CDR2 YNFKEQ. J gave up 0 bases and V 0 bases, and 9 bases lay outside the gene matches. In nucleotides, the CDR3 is TGTGCCAGCAGCCAAGATTTGTCCCTAGCGGGGACCTCCTACGAGCAGTACTTC. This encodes CASSQDLSLAGTSYEQYF.